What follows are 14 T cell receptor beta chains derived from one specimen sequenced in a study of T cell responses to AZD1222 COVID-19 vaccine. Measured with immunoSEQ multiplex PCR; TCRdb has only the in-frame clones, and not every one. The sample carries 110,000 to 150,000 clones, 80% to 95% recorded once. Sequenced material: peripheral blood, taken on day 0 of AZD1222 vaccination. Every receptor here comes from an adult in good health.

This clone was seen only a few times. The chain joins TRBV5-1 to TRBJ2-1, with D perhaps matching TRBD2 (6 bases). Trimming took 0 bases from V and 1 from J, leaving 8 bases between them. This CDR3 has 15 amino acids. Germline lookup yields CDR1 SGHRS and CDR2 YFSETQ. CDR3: CASSLAGESYNEQFF. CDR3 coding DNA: TGCGCCAGCAGCTTGGCGGGAGAATCCTACAATGAGCAGTTCTTC.

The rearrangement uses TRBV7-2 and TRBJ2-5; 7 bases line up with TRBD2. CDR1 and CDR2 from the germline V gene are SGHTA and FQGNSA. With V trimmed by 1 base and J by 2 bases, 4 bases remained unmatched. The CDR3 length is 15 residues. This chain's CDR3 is CASSLGSAGQETQYF. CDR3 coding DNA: TGTGCCAGCAGCTTAGGCTCAGCGGGACAAGAGACCCAGTACTTC.

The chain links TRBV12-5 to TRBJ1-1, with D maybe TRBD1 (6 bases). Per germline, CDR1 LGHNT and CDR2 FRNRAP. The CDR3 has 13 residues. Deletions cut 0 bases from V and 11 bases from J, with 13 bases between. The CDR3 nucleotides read TGTGCTAGTGGTTTGGTACCCCCAGGGGCGGCTTTCTTT. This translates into CASGLVPPGAAFF.

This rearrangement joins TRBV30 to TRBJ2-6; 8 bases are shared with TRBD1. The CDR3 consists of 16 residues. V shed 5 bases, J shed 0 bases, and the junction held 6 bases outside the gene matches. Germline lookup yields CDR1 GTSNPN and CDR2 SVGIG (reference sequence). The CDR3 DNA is TGTGCCTGGGAGAGGGACAGGTACTCTGGGGCCAACGTCCTGACTTTC. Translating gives CAWERDRYSGANVLTF.

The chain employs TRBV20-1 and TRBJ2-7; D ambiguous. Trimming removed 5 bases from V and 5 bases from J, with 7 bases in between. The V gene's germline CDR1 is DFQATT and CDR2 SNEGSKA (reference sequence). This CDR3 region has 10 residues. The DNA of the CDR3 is TGCAGTGCTTCAAACAACGAGCAGTACTTC. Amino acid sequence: CSASNNEQYF.

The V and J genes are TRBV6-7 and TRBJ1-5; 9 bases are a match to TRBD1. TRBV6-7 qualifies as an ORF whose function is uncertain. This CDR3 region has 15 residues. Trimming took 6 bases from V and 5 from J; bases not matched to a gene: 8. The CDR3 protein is CASSPRTGEDQPQHF. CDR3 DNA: TGTGCCAGCAGCCCCCGGACAGGGGAGGATCAGCCCCAGCATTTT.

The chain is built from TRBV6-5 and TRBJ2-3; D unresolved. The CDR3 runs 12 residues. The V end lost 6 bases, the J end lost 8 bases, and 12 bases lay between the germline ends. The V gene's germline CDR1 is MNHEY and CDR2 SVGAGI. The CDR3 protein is CASRSRPGTQYF. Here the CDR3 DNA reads TGTGCCAGCAGGTCTCGTCCGGGTACGCAGTATTTT.

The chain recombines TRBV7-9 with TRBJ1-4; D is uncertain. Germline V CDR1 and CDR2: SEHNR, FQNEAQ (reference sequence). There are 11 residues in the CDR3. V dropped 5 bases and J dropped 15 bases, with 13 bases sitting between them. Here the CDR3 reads CASSLREILFF. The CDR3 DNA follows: TGTGCCAGCAGCCTCCGGGAAATATTGTTTTTT.

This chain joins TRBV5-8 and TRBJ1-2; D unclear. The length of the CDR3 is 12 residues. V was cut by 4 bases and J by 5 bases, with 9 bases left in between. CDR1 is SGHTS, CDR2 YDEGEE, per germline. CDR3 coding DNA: TGTGCCAGCAGCCCGGATGAATATGGCTACACCTTC. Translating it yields CASSPDEYGYTF.

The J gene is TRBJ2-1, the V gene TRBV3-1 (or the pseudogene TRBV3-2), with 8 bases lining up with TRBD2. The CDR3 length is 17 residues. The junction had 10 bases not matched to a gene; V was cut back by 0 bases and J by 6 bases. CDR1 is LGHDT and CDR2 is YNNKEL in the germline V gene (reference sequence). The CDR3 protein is CASSQETSGGFLNEQFF. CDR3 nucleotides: TGTGCCAGCAGCCAAGAAACTAGCGGAGGGTTTCTCAATGAGCAGTTCTTC.

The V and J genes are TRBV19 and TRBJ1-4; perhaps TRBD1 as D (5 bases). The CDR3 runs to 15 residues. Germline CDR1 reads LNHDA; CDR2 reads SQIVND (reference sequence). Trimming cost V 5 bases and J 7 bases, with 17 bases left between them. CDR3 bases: TGTGCCAGTAGTTTCGCCAGGGCTCCGGGTGAAAAACTGTTTTTT. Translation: CASSFARAPGEKLFF.

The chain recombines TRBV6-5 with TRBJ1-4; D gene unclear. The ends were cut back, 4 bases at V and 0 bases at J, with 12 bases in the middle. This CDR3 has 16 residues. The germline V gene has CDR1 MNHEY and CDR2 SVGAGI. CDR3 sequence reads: CASSSKDSATNEKLFF. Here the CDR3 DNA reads TGTGCCAGCAGTTCCAAAGACTCCGCAACTAATGAAAAACTGTTTTTT.

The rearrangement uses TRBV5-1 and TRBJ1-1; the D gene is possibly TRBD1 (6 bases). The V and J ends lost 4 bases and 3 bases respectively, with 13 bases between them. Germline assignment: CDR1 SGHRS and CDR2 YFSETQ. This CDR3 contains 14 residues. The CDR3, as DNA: TGCGCCAGCAGCCGCGACAGGAAAGACACTGAAGCTTTCTTT. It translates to CASSRDRKDTEAFF.

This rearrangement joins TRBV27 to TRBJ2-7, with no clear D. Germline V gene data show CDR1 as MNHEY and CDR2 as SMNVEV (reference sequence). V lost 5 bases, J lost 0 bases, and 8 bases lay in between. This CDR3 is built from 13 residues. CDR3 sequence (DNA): TGTGCCAGCAGTCCGCCAAGCTCCTACGAGCAGTACTTC. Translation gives CASSPPSSYEQYF.